The rows below give T cell receptor beta chains drawn from one sample of a study of cytomegalovirus exposure and HLA in healthy donors. The data were produced by immunoSEQ multiplex PCR, yet TCRdb's version contains in-frame clones alone and is incomplete. The data contain about 97,000 clones, 76% of them singletons. Specimen: PBMCs. Receptors were obtained from a man aged 35-49 years in good health and CMV-seronegative. CDR3s leave out the opening cysteine and the closing phenylalanine or tryptophan.

>TRBV6-4|TRBJ2-3|9
ASSDLDTQY
>TRBV19|TRBJ1-1|14
ASSILTGGMNTEAF
>TRBV9|TRBJ2-1|11
ASSVSRDNEQF
>TRBV2|TRBJ1-2|16
ASSELQASTQTPYGYT
>TRBV28|TRBJ1-1|12
ASGTVPMNTEAF
>TRBV5-1|TRBJ1-6|13
ASSAREADTSPLH
>TRBV5-1|TRBJ1-1|11
ASSLVQGTEAF
>TRBV19|TRBJ1-6|12
ASRLTGDNSPLH
>TRBV30|TRBJ1-1|12
AWSDLGGGTEAF
>TRBV4-3|TRBJ1-6|14
ASSQDLQRTGSPLH
>TRBV11-2|-|11
ASSEDRFYEQY
>TRBV25-1|TRBJ1-4|12
ASTVGGAGEKLF
>TRBV7-9|TRBJ1-2|10
SSSVGQLGYT
>TRBV7-2|TRBJ1-5|12
ASSFYRSNQPQH
>TRBV7-2|TRBJ2-3|12
ASTLDRITDTQY
>TRBV11-2|TRBJ2-2|13
ASSPGSGVIGELF
>TRBV6-6|TRBJ1-2|9
ASSYQNGYT
>TRBV14|TRBJ1-1|11
ASSHGTYTEAF
>TRBV6-1|TRBJ1-5|11
ASSQGLNQPQH
>TRBV5-4|TRBJ1-1|12
ASSPGQSNTEAF
>TRBV19|TRBJ1-2|12
ASSWTGGFYGYT
>TRBV5-1|TRBJ2-4|14
ASSPGQGDTKNIQY
>TRBV30|TRBJ2-3|12
AWDRGPSTDTQY
>TRBV7-9|TRBJ1-1|11
SSSLVSRGEAF
>TRBV11-3|TRBJ1-3|11
ASSKGPGNTIY
>TRBV7-2|TRBJ2-7|12
ASSLAGGSYEQY
>TRBV18|TRBJ2-5|15
ASSPPSGGGTKETQY
>TRBV11-2|TRBJ2-1|11
ASSLEAGGEQF
>TRBV7-2|TRBJ1-1|16
ASSLGWDRGIWGTEAF
>TRBV4-3|TRBJ2-3|13
ASSPGQGASDTQY
>TRBV6-1|TRBJ2-3|13
ASREPGLAADTQY
>TRBV18|TRBJ2-7|11
ASSPDRDHEQY
>TRBV11-3|TRBJ1-1|10
ASSPGGTEAF
>TRBV7-9|TRBJ2-2|13
ASSPGQGGTGELF
>TRBV10-1|TRBJ2-3|13
ASSREDFSTDTQY
>TRBV7-2|TRBJ1-4|13
ASSFEGGSNEKLF
>TRBV4-1|TRBJ1-1|13
ASSQSGSLRAEAF
>TRBV6-1|TRBJ1-2|12
ASSENLQGDGYT
>TRBV7-8|TRBJ2-6|16
ASSLIPSFSGGANVLT
>TRBV15|TRBJ1-1|13
ATTKGAGLDTEAF
>TRBV19|TRBJ1-1|11
ASSATGNTEAF
>TRBV19|TRBJ2-5|12
ASSIGGGAETQY
>TRBV5-8|TRBJ1-5|13
ASSLGRSFNQPQH
>TRBV4-1|TRBJ2-7|18
ASSHTPGLAGGTGSYEQY
>TRBV19|TRBJ1-5|10
AVRGGNQPQH
>TRBV27|TRBJ1-2|12
ASSQGQDRKGYT
>TRBV30|TRBJ2-7|12
AWSVSGQFYEQY
>TRBV2|TRBJ1-2|12
ASNEGHLRGSYT
>TRBV5-4|TRBJ2-4|13
ASSLSGRTGNIQY
>TRBV12-5|TRBJ1-2|10
ASGQTGGGYT
>TRBV7-9|TRBJ1-1|13
ASSLLDGGNTEAF